This is a list of T cell receptor beta chains from one sample in a study of control samples from healthy donors and cancer patients. This table comes from immunoSEQ multiplex PCR, and its TCRdb copy is limited to in-frame clones, with some not included. Of approximately 63,000 clones in the sample, roughly 85% are singletons; the top ten hold roughly 5.1%. The sample comprised blood. Receptor source: a man aged 35-49 years in good health. CDR3s include the opening cysteine and the closing phenylalanine or tryptophan. D genes are given only for firm matches. Rows may omit the clone size; those that give it use once, few, many or a size class.

d_call clone_size j_call v_call cdr3_nt cdr3_aa
NA NA TRBJ1-6 TRBV7-2 TGTGCCAGCAGTCAGGCAGGGAGGACATCACCCCTCCACTTT CASSQAGRTSPLHF
TRBD1 NA TRBJ1-5 TRBV7-9 TGTGCCAGCAGCTTAGGGGACAGGGACACAGATACGCAGCATTTT CASSLGDRDTDTQHF
NA once TRBJ2-7 TRBV7-3 TGTGCCAGCAGCTTAGGTTCTGGCAGATCCTACGAGCAGTACTTC CASSLGSGRSYEQYF
TRBD1 NA TRBJ2-7 TRBV2 TGTGCCAGCAGGGGACAGGGGGCTGGGGAGCAGTACTTC CASRGQGAGEQYF
TRBD1 NA TRBJ1-1 TRBV30 TGTGCCTGGAGTACCTACAGGGGGAGGACTGAAGCTTTCTTT CAWSTYRGRTEAFF
NA NA TRBJ1-5 TRBV7-2 TGTGCCAGCAGCTTAGATCCTGGTCAGCCCCAGCATTTT CASSLDPGQPQHF
TRBD2 NA TRBJ2-2 TRBV7-9 TGTGCCAGCAGGCCGGGGGGGCATTTGACCGGGGAGCTGTTTTTT CASRPGGHLTGELFF
NA NA TRBJ2-7 TRBV15 TGTGCCACCAGTAAAGAGATGGTTAGCGGAAGTCCCTACGAGCAGTACTTC CATSKEMVSGSPYEQYF
NA NA TRBJ2-2 TRBV30 TGTGCCTGGAGTGAACTTACAGGGAATTCGGAGCTGTTTTTT CAWSELTGNSELFF
NA NA TRBJ2-7 TRBV5-4 TGTGCCAGCAGCCAACGACACACTGAGCAGTACTTC CASSQRHTEQYF
NA NA TRBJ1-5 TRBV24-1 TGTGCCACCAGTGACAAAACAGGGCGGGCAGGTCAGCCCCAGCATTTT CATSDKTGRAGQPQHF
NA NA TRBJ2-3 TRBV24-1 TGTGCCACCAGTGATTTAGGGGGCACAGATACGCAGTATTTT CATSDLGGTDTQYF
TRBD2 NA TRBJ2-7 TRBV27 TGTGCCAGCAGTTTATCCCCCGGGACTAGCCGCGAGCAGTACTTC CASSLSPGTSREQYF
NA NA TRBJ1-5 TRBV7-2 TGTGCCAGCAGCCCTCCGGGTTGGAGCAATCAGCCCCAGCATTTT CASSPPGWSNQPQHF
TRBD2 NA TRBJ2-7 TRBV5-1 TGCGCCAGCAGCCCTGGACTAGCGGGACCCTACGAGCAGTACTTC CASSPGLAGPYEQYF
NA NA TRBJ1-5 TRBV12-1 TGTGCCAGCAGCCCTGAGAGGCCCCAGCATTTT CASSPERPQHF
TRBD1 NA TRBJ2-1 TRBV5-1 TGCGCCAGCAGCGCCCCGGGACAGGGGTTCAATGAGCAGTTCTTC CASSAPGQGFNEQFF
NA NA TRBJ2-2 TRBV7-6 TGTGCCAGCAGCTTAGGCGTACCGGGGGCGAGCACCGGGGAGCTGTTTTTT CASSLGVPGASTGELFF
NA NA TRBJ1-3 TRBV5-3 TGTGCCAGAAAAAGACGGCTCTCTGGAAACACCATATATTTT CARKRRLSGNTIYF
NA NA TRBJ2-3 TRBV28 TGTGCCAGCAGTTTAAGGCAGGAGCAGTATTTT CASSLRQEQYF
NA NA TRBJ2-3 TRBV12-3/TRBV12-4 TGTGCCAGCAGTTTAGGTTTTACAGATACGCAGTATTTT CASSLGFTDTQYF
TRBD2 NA TRBJ2-1 TRBV13 TGTGCCAGCAGCTTATTCACTAGCGGGGGCCCACTCGAGCAGTTCTTC CASSLFTSGGPLEQFF
TRBD1 NA TRBJ2-5 TRBV5-1 TGCGCCAGCAGCCAGGGACAGGGACGAGAGACCCAGTACTTC CASSQGQGRETQYF
NA NA TRBJ2-2 TRBV14 TGTGCCAGCAGCCGCGGGACTTATAACACCGGGGAGCTGTTTTTT CASSRGTYNTGELFF
NA NA TRBJ2-5 TRBV29-1 TGCAGCGTTGAGGGCGCCGAGACCCAGTACTTC CSVEGAETQYF
TRBD2 NA TRBJ2-7 TRBV10-3 TGTGCCATCAGTGGCCGGACTAGCGGTAGGGCCTACGAGCAGTACTTC CAISGRTSGRAYEQYF
TRBD1 NA TRBJ2-1 TRBV15 TGTGCCACCAGCCCGACAGGGAGCTCCTACAATGAGCAGTTCTTC CATSPTGSSYNEQFF
NA NA TRBJ1-1 TRBV9 TGTGCCAGCAGCGTAGTGGGTTCGGGGAACACTGAAGCTTTCTTT CASSVVGSGNTEAFF
TRBD2 NA TRBJ2-3 TRBV5-4 TGTGCCAGCAGCGCGGGGGGGGGTGATACGCAGTATTTT CASSAGGGDTQYF
NA NA TRBJ2-1 TRBV24-1 TGTGCCACCAGTGATGCCTCCTACAATGAGCAGTTCTTC CATSDASYNEQFF
NA NA TRBJ1-6 TRBV28 TGTGCCAGCAGTTCCTATGGAGGGAGCTCCTATAATTCACCCCTCCACTTT CASSSYGGSSYNSPLHF
NA NA TRBJ1-1 TRBV16 TGTGCCAGCAGCCAATCTTCGGGGCCTGCAGGGAAAACTGAAGCTTTCTTT CASSQSSGPAGKTEAFF
NA NA TRBJ1-4 TRBV27 TGTGCCAGCAGTTTTTCATCCCGGATCCCCCTTAATGAAAAACTGTTTTTT CASSFSSRIPLNEKLFF
TRBD1 NA TRBJ1-6 TRBV5-4 TGTGCCAGCAGCGCCCCCCAGGGGGACTTTGCCTATAATTCACCCCTCCACTTT CASSAPQGDFAYNSPLHF
TRBD1 NA TRBJ2-3 TRBV6-2/TRBV6-3 TGTGCCAGCAGTACAGGGGTCGTTAGGATGGTTACGCAGTATTTT CASSTGVVRMVTQYF
TRBD2 NA TRBJ2-5 TRBV9 TGTGCCAGCAGCGTAGGGAGTAGCGGGGGGAAGGTGACCCAGTACTTC CASSVGSSGGKVTQYF
TRBD1 NA TRBJ1-3 TRBV19 TGTGCCAGTAGTCCGGGACAGCCCCAGGGAGGGCGCACCATATATTTT CASSPGQPQGGRTIYF
NA NA TRBJ1-3 TRBV30 TGTGCCTGGAGTGTACGGGGACCCTCTGGAAACACCATATATTTT CAWSVRGPSGNTIYF
TRBD1 NA TRBJ1-1 TRBV18 TGTGCCAGCTCTCTTTCCCCTGTCAGGACAGGGTATGTGAACACTGAAGCTTTCTTT CASSLSPVRTGYVNTEAFF
TRBD1 NA TRBJ1-3 TRBV12-5 TGTGCTAGTGGTTCTCGGACAGGCCCGAGCTCTGGAAACACCATATATTTT CASGSRTGPSSGNTIYF
TRBD2 NA TRBJ2-5 TRBV7-9 TGTGCCAGCAGCACTACTAGCGGGAGGTCCCCTTGGGAGACCCAGTACTTC CASSTTSGRSPWETQYF
NA NA TRBJ2-7 TRBV9 TGTGCCAGCAGCTCCAACCCGGACTCTGGGGAGCACGAGCAGTACTTC CASSSNPDSGEHEQYF
NA NA TRBJ1-6 TRBV6-5 TGTGCCAGCAGTCCGGGACCCTATAATTCACCCCTCCACTTT CASSPGPYNSPLHF
NA few TRBJ1-6 TRBV6-4 TGTGCCAGCAGTATCACCAGAGAATCAAATTCACCCCTCCACTTT CASSITRESNSPLHF
TRBD2 NA TRBJ2-2 TRBV5-5 TGTGCCAGCAGCTACGGACTAGCGGGAGGGCCATACACCGGGGAGCTGTTTTTT CASSYGLAGGPYTGELFF
TRBD2 NA TRBJ2-7 TRBV13 TGTGCCAGCAGCTTAGGGCCGAAGGGACTAGCGGGACGCTCCTACGAGCAGTACTTC CASSLGPKGLAGRSYEQYF